A selection of T cell receptor beta chains follows, all from one sample in a study of blood T cell repertoires in COVID-19. The assay was immunoSEQ multiplex PCR, and TCRdb's table has in-frame clones only and misses some. The sample lists about 250,000 clones, around 85% seen once, with 0.85% to 1% in the top ten. The sequenced material came from peripheral blood. These receptors were collected from a human donor with COVID-19, enrolled during active disease. The donor label of this sample is uncertain. Both conserved end residues are part of each CDR3. The D gene is left open where the match is weak. Clone size, where shown, is once, few, many, or a class for clones that have expanded.

j_call,clone_size,v_call,d_call,cdr3_nt,cdr3_aa
TRBJ2-3,-,TRBV7-9,TRBD2,TGTGCCAGCAGCTTATCAGCGGTCGGGGGGACAGATACGCAGTATTTT,CASSLSAVGGTDTQYF
TRBJ2-7,-,TRBV11-2,-,TGTGCCAGCAGCTTTTCCGGGACACCGCCCTACGAGCAGTACTTC,CASSFSGTPPYEQYF
TRBJ1-4,-,TRBV9,-,TGTGCCAGCAGCTCCCCCGGGGGTACGATTAATGAAAAACTGTTTTTT,CASSSPGGTINEKLFF
TRBJ2-1,-,TRBV7-2,TRBD2,TGTGCCAGCAGCTTAGAAGGGACTAGCGGGAGCTATGAGCAGTTCTTC,CASSLEGTSGSYEQFF
TRBJ1-6,once,TRBV3-1/TRBV3-2,TRBD1,TGTGCCAGCAGCCAAGGTCGGGGGACAGTCTATAATTCACCCCTCCACTTT,CASSQGRGTVYNSPLHF
TRBJ2-2,-,TRBV9,TRBD2,TGTGCCAGCAGCGCTTTAGCGGGTCTTCCCAAGGGCGGGGAGCTGTTTTTT,CASSALAGLPKGGELFF
TRBJ2-5,few,TRBV7-9,TRBD1,TGTGCCAGCAGCTTAGTCGGGACAGGCGACGAGACCCAGTACTTC,CASSLVGTGDETQYF
TRBJ2-2,-,TRBV7-6,-,TGTGCCAGCAGCTTCGGGGAGGAAGGTATCACCGGGGAGCTGTTTTTT,CASSFGEEGITGELFF
TRBJ2-3,-,TRBV5-4,TRBD1,TGTGCCAGCACCCTAAAGGGGACAGGGGCAACAGATACGCAGTATTTT,CASTLKGTGATDTQYF
TRBJ2-2,once,TRBV2,TRBD1,TGTGCCAGCAGACAAACGGGGACAGATATCGGGGAGCTGTTTTTT,CASRQTGTDIGELFF
TRBJ2-1,-,TRBV28,TRBD1,TGTGCCAGCAGGGGGGACAGGGGCCCTAAACGCTCCTACAATGAGCAGTTCTTC,CASRGDRGPKRSYNEQFF
TRBJ1-1,-,TRBV2,-,TGTGCCAGCAGTGTCCGAGGTCCCGAAGCTTTCTTT,CASSVRGPEAFF
TRBJ1-1,-,TRBV6-2/TRBV6-3,-,TGTGCCAGCAGTTACCCAGGCTCCAGAAGCTTCGAAGCTTTCTTT,CASSYPGSRSFEAFF
TRBJ1-1,-,TRBV19,TRBD1,TGTGCCAGTAGGGAGAGGGGGCTGAGGAACACTGAAGCTTTCTTT,CASRERGLRNTEAFF
TRBJ2-1,-,TRBV6-1,-,TGTGCCAGCAGTGAACGGCGAGGGGGACGCACCTACAATGAGCAGTTCTTC,CASSERRGGRTYNEQFF
TRBJ1-6,-,TRBV28,-,TGTGCCAGCACCCACGGAGGAAGGAATTCACCCCTCCACTTT,CASTHGGRNSPLHF
TRBJ2-1,-,TRBV15,TRBD2,TGTGCCACCAGCGGGGGCCCAGCGGGAGGATCCAATGAGCAGTTCTTC,CATSGGPAGGSNEQFF
TRBJ2-1,few,TRBV14,-,TGTGCCAGCAGCCAAGGTACGGGAGTGACCTACAATGAGCAGTTCTTC,CASSQGTGVTYNEQFF
TRBJ2-1,-,TRBV7-2,TRBD2,TGTGCCAGCAGCCCTCAAGCGGGAGGGCCCCCCTACAATGAGCAGTTCTTC,CASSPQAGGPPYNEQFF
TRBJ2-3,-,TRBV7-9,-,TGTGCCAGCAGCTTGAGGGGCTACGGACGGGAGTCAGATACGCAGTATTTT,CASSLRGYGRESDTQYF
TRBJ2-5,-,TRBV2,-,TGTGCCAGCAACATAGGGGGGGGACAAGAGACCCAGTACTTC,CASNIGGGQETQYF
TRBJ1-1,-,TRBV5-4,-,TGTGCCAGCAGCCCCTCTCTACAGGTGAACACTGAAGCTTTCTTT,CASSPSLQVNTEAFF
TRBJ1-2,-,TRBV3-1/TRBV3-2,-,TGTGCCAGCAGCCAAATCCCCGGGGGTCTCTTTGGAGGCTACACCTTC,CASSQIPGGLFGGYTF
TRBJ2-7,-,TRBV3-1/TRBV3-2,-,TGTGCCAGCAGCTATCTACGGGGGTACGAGCAGTACTTC,CASSYLRGYEQYF
TRBJ1-2,few,TRBV28,-,TGTGCCAGCAGCCGAGATGGACAGTGGGCCAATGGCTACACCTTC,CASSRDGQWANGYTF
TRBJ1-1,-,TRBV7-8,TRBD1,TGTGCCAGCAGCTCGCGGACAGGGGGGAACACTGAAGCTTTCTTT,CASSSRTGGNTEAFF
TRBJ2-3,-,TRBV7-2,-,TGTGCCAGCAGCCCCCCAGGCGGGAGCACAGATACGCAGTATTTT,CASSPPGGSTDTQYF
TRBJ2-7,-,TRBV28,TRBD2,TGTGCCAGCAGTTTACCAGCGGGAGGAGCCTACGAGCAGTACTTC,CASSLPAGGAYEQYF
TRBJ2-7,-,TRBV7-2,-,TGTGCCAGCAGCTCCGGGACTCTCCCCTACGAGCAGTACTTC,CASSSGTLPYEQYF
TRBJ1-1,-,TRBV11-2,-,TGTGCCAGCAGCGCCGTCGGGAACACTGAAGCTTTCTTT,CASSAVGNTEAFF